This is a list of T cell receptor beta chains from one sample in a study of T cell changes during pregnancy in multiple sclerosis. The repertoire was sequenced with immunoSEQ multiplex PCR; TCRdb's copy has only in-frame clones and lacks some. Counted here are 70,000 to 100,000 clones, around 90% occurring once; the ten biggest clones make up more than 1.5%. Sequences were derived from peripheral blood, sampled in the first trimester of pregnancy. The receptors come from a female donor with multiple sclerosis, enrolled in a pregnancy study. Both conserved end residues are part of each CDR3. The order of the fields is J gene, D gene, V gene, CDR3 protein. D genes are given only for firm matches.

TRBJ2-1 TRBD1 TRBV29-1 CSVGDSEQFF
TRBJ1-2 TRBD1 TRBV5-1 CASSSGTGPGYTF
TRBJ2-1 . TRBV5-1 CASSLAETLPNEQFF
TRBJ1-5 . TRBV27 CASSHNPGVQPQHF
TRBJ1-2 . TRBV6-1 CASSEAETLLYGYTF
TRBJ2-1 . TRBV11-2 CASSLGSPGNSEQFF
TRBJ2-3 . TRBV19 CASSSRQGSSTDTQYF
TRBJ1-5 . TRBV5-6 CASSLTASNQPQHF
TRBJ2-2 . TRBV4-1 CASSQVNLRRGSDTGELFF
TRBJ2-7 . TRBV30 CAWSVGAQSSYEQYF
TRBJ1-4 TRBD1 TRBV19 CASGTGGRKLFF
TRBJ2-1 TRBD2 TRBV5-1 CASSFAGTTYNEQFF
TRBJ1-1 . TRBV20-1 CSARGGSWAFF
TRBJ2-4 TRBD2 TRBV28 CASSSRTSGRALTKNIQYF
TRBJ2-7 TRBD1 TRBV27 CASSLGTALDYEQYF
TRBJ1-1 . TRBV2 CASRAGGGYAEAFF
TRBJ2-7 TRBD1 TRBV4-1 CASSRDSVWIEQYF
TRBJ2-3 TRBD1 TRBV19 CASSVPRLDRTTDTQYF
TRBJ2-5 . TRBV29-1 CSVSLGETQYF